The 20 T cell receptor beta chains below all came from one sample that was sequenced in a study of control samples from healthy donors and cancer patients. The table came from immunoSEQ multiplex PCR; TCRdb's copy has only in-frame clones and leaves some out. The sample records 75,000 to 100,000 clones, approximately 82% being singletons. The sequenced material came from blood. The receptors derive from a man in his sixties in good health.

This sequence joins TRBV7-9 and TRBJ1-1; tentatively, D is TRBD1 (5 bases). In germline, CDR1 is SEHNR, CDR2 FQNEAQ (reference sequence). The V end lost 10 bases, the J end lost 5 bases, and 14 bases lay between the germline ends. There are 12 residues in the CDR3. The CDR3 spells CATSSRGTEAFF. The CDR3 bases are TGTGCCACCTCGTCGAGGGGTACTGAAGCTTTCTTT.

The chain is built from TRBV3-1 (or the pseudogene TRBV3-2) and TRBJ2-1, with D perhaps TRBD2 (5 bases). The CDR3 runs 16 residues. Trimming left V 2 bases short and J 7 bases short, with 18 bases between. Germline values: CDR1 LGHDT, CDR2 YNNKEL (reference sequence). The CDR3 protein is CASSQREITSWNEQFF. DNA for the CDR3: TGTGCCAGCAGCCAAAGGGAGATAACTAGTTGGAATGAGCAGTTCTTC.

V gene TRBV5-6 combines with J gene TRBJ2-3; no firm D call. In germline, CDR1 is SGHDT, CDR2 YYEEEE. CDR3 length: 18 amino acids. V lost 5 bases and J 0 bases, leaving 22 bases between the germline ends. The CDR3 region is CASRYGPLGFTSTDTQYF. The CDR3 DNA reads as TGTGCCAGCAGATACGGACCTCTGGGGTTTACTAGCACAGATACGCAGTATTTT.

The V call is TRBV20-1, the J call TRBJ2-1; 13 nucleotides match TRBD2. The CDR3 is 14 residues long. V was clipped by 3 bases and J by 7 bases; unmatched bases: 3. Germline CDR1 reads DFQATT; CDR2 reads SNEGSKA (reference sequence). CDR3: CSASRTSGRNEQFF. The CDR3 nucleotides are TGCAGTGCTAGTCGGACTAGCGGGAGAAATGAGCAGTTCTTC.

V and J are TRBV6-5 and TRBJ1-1, with a tentative D call TRBD1 (6 bases). This CDR3 is built from 15 residues. V was clipped by 6 bases and J by 2 bases, with 16 bases between them. Germline CDR1 reads MNHEY; CDR2 reads SVGAGI. The CDR3 nucleotides read TGTGCCAGCAGAATAACCCGGACAGAAAACACTGAAGCTTTCTTT. Translation: CASRITRTENTEAFF.

The V and J genes are TRBV27 and TRBJ2-2, with D possibly being TRBD1 or TRBD2 (5 bases each). Trimming removed 2 bases from V and 4 bases from J, with 5 bases in between. The germline gives CDR1 MNHEY, CDR2 SMNVEV (reference sequence). The CDR3 is made up of 13 amino acids. The CDR3 reads CASSLGGTGELFF. CDR3 DNA: TGTGCCAGCAGTTTAGGGGGCACCGGGGAGCTGTTTTTT.

In its sample, this clone was seen once. J is TRBJ2-7 and V is TRBV6-4; 8 bases fit TRBD1. The CDR3 is 16 residues long. CDR1 is MRHNA, CDR2 SNTAGT, per germline. The J segment lost 6 bases and the V segment lost 2 bases, leaving 12 bases of the junction unmatched. CDR3 sequence reads: CASSDPDRASWREQYF. The CDR3 DNA follows: TGTGCCAGCAGTGACCCGGACAGGGCGAGTTGGCGCGAGCAGTACTTC.

The chain employs TRBV2 and TRBJ2-3, with 7 bases identical to TRBD2. The CDR3 contains 15 residues. Trimming removed 2 bases from V and 4 bases from J; junction bases left unmatched: 6. Germline loops: CDR1 SNHLY, CDR2 FYNNEI. The CDR3 DNA follows: TGTGCCAGCAGTGAAAGTCTCAGCGGGGCAGATACGCAGTATTTT. It yields the protein CASSESLSGADTQYF.

CDR3 bases: TGTGCCAGCAGCCCGAGTTTCCGACTCTACGAGCAGTACTTC. Translation: CASSPSFRLYEQYF. The gene calls are TRBV28 and TRBJ2-7; D is unresolved. The CDR3 is 14 residues long. The germline V gene has CDR1 MDHEN and CDR2 SYDVKM. V was cut by 6 bases and J by 3 bases, with 15 bases left in between.

In DNA form, the CDR3 reads TGTGCCAGCAGCGAGGACAGCCGATCCCAGCCCCAGCATTTT. Protein sequence: CASSEDSRSQPQHF. The rearrangement joins TRBV25-1 to TRBJ1-5; a possible D gene is TRBD1 (6 bases). The CDR3 sequence is 14 residues long. Germline V gives CDR1 MGHDK, CDR2 SYGVNS. V lost 6 bases and J lost 7, with 16 bases in between. The entire variable domain, with the rest obtained from reference TRBV25-1 and TRBJ1-5, is as follows: EADIYQTPRYLVIGTGKKITLECSQTMGHDKMYWYQQDPGMELHLIHYSYGVNSTEKGDLSSESTVSRIRTEHFPLTLESARPSHTSQYLCASSEDSRSQPQHFGDGTRLSIL.

The chain is built from TRBV4-2 and TRBJ1-3; possibly TRBD1 for D (6 bases). The CDR3 runs to 17 residues. In germline, CDR1 is LGHNA, CDR2 YNFKEQ. With 0 bases removed from V and 0 bases from J, the gap between germline ends came to 12 bases. CDR3 DNA: TGTGCCAGCAGCCAAGATCAGGGGTTCGGCTCTGGAAACACCATATATTTT. The encoded protein is CASSQDQGFGSGNTIYF.

The chain employs TRBV19 and TRBJ2-7; possible D gene TRBD1, 6 bases. The CDR3 has 13 residues. Germline CDR1 and CDR2: LNHDA and SQIVND (reference sequence). Trimming left V 5 bases short and J 3 bases short, with 11 bases between. CDR3 sequence reads: CASSRSGDYEQYF. The CDR3 coding sequence is TGTGCCAGTAGTCGTTCAGGGGACTACGAGCAGTACTTC.

V gene TRBV19 combines with J gene TRBJ1-1; D is uncertain. The CDR3 sequence is 13 residues long. The germline CDR1 and CDR2 sequences are LNHDA and SQIVND (reference sequence). V lost 1 base and J 3 bases, leaving 6 bases between the germline ends. In DNA form, the CDR3 reads TGTGCCAGTAGTATAGTTGGGGACACTGAAGCTTTCTTT. It specifies CASSIVGDTEAFF.

The chain employs TRBV5-5 and TRBJ2-7; D is unclear. CDR1 SGHKS and CDR2 YYEKEE come from the germline V gene (reference sequence). The CDR3 is 15 amino acids. V was cut by 5 bases and J by 5 bases, with 20 bases left in between. The CDR3 DNA sequence: TGTGCCAGCAGTTTCCGATCCCTCGAAACCGACGAGCAGTACTTC. Its translation is CASSFRSLETDEQYF. The whole variable domain, remainder taken from reference TRBV5-5 and TRBJ2-7, is DAGVTQSPTHLIKTRGQQVTLRCSPISGHKSVSWYQQVLGQGPQFIFQYYEKEERGRGNFPDRFSARQFPNYSSELNVNALLLGDSALYLCASSFRSLETDEQYFGPGTRLTVT.

V gene TRBV30 combines with J gene TRBJ2-3, with TRBD2 identical over 9 bases. CDR3 length equals 14 residues. Germline CDR1 GTSNPN, CDR2 SVGIG (reference sequence). V shed 2 bases and J 6 bases; nucleotides not matched to a gene: 6. CDR3 DNA sequence: TGTGCCTGGAGTCCGGCGGGGGGGGGCGATACGCAGTATTTT. It encodes CAWSPAGGGDTQYF.

This chain uses TRBV6-6 with TRBJ2-1; the D gene is possibly TRBD1 (6 bases). The CDR3 contains 12 residues. Germline CDR1 is MNHNY and CDR2 is SVGAGI (reference sequence). Deletions cut 7 bases from V and 6 bases from J, with 10 bases between. The CDR3 DNA follows: TGTGCCAGCACCCTGACAGGCAATGAGCAGTTCTTC. This translates into CASTLTGNEQFF.

The sample holds one count of this clone. This chain links TRBV2 with TRBJ2-5; D is unresolved. CDR1 is SNHLY, CDR2 FYNNEI, per germline. This CDR3 is 17 amino acids long. The V end was cut by 7 bases, the J end by 4 bases, with 25 bases between. Written as DNA, the CDR3 is TGTGCCAGCAAATCGCGGTCCATCGGGTTCGGTCTAGAGACCCAGTACTTC. Its protein is CASKSRSIGFGLETQYF.

This rearrangement joins TRBV10-3 to TRBJ1-1, with 7 bases fitting TRBD1. The V and J ends lost 6 bases and 5 bases, in that order; junction bases with no gene match: 9. CDR1 and CDR2 from the germline V gene are ENHRY and SYGVKD. The CDR3 length is 14 residues. DNA for the CDR3: TGTGCCATCAGGGGCGACAGGGAGAATACTGAAGCTTTCTTT. Its protein product is CAIRGDRENTEAFF.

This chain links TRBV5-1 with TRBJ1-6; D is perhaps TRBD1 (5 bases). CDR1 and CDR2 from the germline V gene are SGHRS and YFSETQ. Trimming cost V 0 bases and J 5 bases, with 12 bases left between them. The CDR3 has 16 residues. In nucleotides, the CDR3 is TGCGCCAGCAGCTTGGTCGGGACCTCGGATAATTCACCCCTCCACTTT. It encodes CASSLVGTSDNSPLHF.

The chain employs TRBV7-6 and TRBJ1-1, with D unclear. CDR3 length equals 14 residues. Deletions cut 5 bases from V and 1 base from J, with 11 bases between. Germline CDR1 and CDR2: SGHVS and FNYEAQ. The CDR3 region has the DNA TGTGCCAGCAGCAAAGGACGGACGAACACTGAAGCTTTCTTT. This encodes CASSKGRTNTEAFF.